A selection of T cell receptor beta chains follows, all from one sample in a study of regulatory T cells in long-lasting Graves disease. TCRdb redid the calling of the multiplex PCR reads with MiXCR, one entry per CDR3 protein. The table lists 520,000 or so distinct CDR3 sequences, around 12% of them singletons. These same data were also listed under a study on T cells in Graves' hyperthyroidism and ophthalmopathy.

The sample was peripheral blood mononuclear cells (PBMCs), taken at new diagnosis, from a patient treated with antithyroid drugs. These receptors all come from a woman younger than 45 with Graves disease. CDR3s include the opening cysteine and the closing phenylalanine or tryptophan. D genes are given only for firm matches. Clone size, where shown, is once, few, many, or a class for clones that have expanded.

D gene	clone size	V gene	J gene	CDR3 length	CDR3 protein	CDR3 DNA
NA	NA	TRBV5-8	TRBJ1-5	13	CASSRARNQPQHF	TGTGCCAGCAGCCGGGCCCGCAATCAGCCCCAGCATTTT
NA	many	TRBV7-8	TRBJ1-1	15	CASSLADSWNTEAFF	TGTGCCAGCAGCTTAGCCGACAGTTGGAACACTGAAGCTTTCTTT
NA	NA	TRBV25-1	TRBJ2-3	17	CASSPQSGSGSTDTQYF	TGCGCCAGCAGCCCCCAATCCGGGAGCGGGAGCACAGATACGCAGTATTTT
TRBD2	few	TRBV20-1	TRBJ2-3	17	CSARAPWLAGATDTQYF	TGCAGTGCTAGAGCCCCTTGGCTAGCGGGAGCAACAGATACGCAGTATTTT
TRBD1	many	TRBV11-1	TRBJ2-7	15	CASSLERDRGYEQYF	TGTGCCAGCAGCTTAGAACGAGACAGGGGCTACGAGCAGTACTTC
NA	few	TRBV20-1	TRBJ1-5	14	CSAATRKLNQPQHF	TGCAGTGCAGCCACAAGAAAATTAAATCAGCCCCAGCATTTT
TRBD1	NA	TRBV9	TRBJ1-1	15	CASSPSSGTGSEAFF	TGTGCCAGCAGCCCATCGTCCGGGACAGGGTCTGAAGCTTTCTTT
NA	many	TRBV7-2	TRBJ2-3	16	CASSLELARSTDTQYF	TGTGCCAGCAGCTTAGAGCTAGCGCGCTCCACAGATACGCAGTATTTT
NA	NA	TRBV10-1	TRBJ2-2	12	CASSFGNGELFF	NA
NA	many	TRBV19	TRBJ2-5	16	CASSIVWGALDETQYF	TGTGCCAGTAGTATAGTGTGGGGAGCCCTCGATGAGACCCAGTACTTC
NA	many	TRBV2	TRBJ1-2	14	CASSEAQGTYGYTF	TGTGCCAGCAGTGAAGCGCAGGGCACCTATGGCTACACCTTC
NA	many	TRBV2	TRBJ2-7	15	CASSEVGLYSYEQYF	TGTGCCAGCAGTGAAGTCGGCCTCTACTCCTACGAGCAGTACTTC
TRBD1	many	TRBV4-3	TRBJ1-2	16	CASSQDPTGTNYGYTF	TGCGCCAGCAGCCAAGATCCGACAGGGACTAACTATGGCTACACCTTC
TRBD2	many	TRBV20-1	TRBJ2-2	14	CSARGRGNTGELFF	TGCAGTGCTCGCGGGAGGGGGAACACCGGGGAGCTGTTTTTT
TRBD2	NA	TRBV11-2	TRBJ2-5	17	CASSLLPTSSRWETQYF	TGTGCCAGCAGCTTACTTCCGACTAGCAGTAGGTGGGAGACCCAGTACTTC
TRBD2	many	TRBV6-2/TRBV6-3	TRBJ2-7	15	CASSYSGGKVYEQYF	TGTGCCAGCAGTTACTCGGGGGGGAAGGTCTACGAGCAGTACTTC
NA	few	TRBV5-1	TRBJ1-4	14	CASSFQTTNEKLFF	TGCGCCAGCAGCTTTCAGACGACGAATGAAAAACTGTTTTTT
NA	many	TRBV3-1	TRBJ1-2	14	CASSQEHRVYGYTF	TGTGCCAGCAGCCAAGAACACAGGGTCTATGGCTACACCTTC
NA	NA	TRBV29-1	TRBJ1-2	12	CSVAGNDYGYTF	TGCAGCGTAGCAGGGAATGACTATGGCTACACCTTC
TRBD1	NA	TRBV18	TRBJ1-1	14	CASSAGQAWTEAFF	TGTGCCAGCTCTGCGGGACAGGCTTGGACTGAAGCATTCTTT
NA	many	TRBV7-9	TRBJ2-1	16	CASSPRGGSIHNEQFF	TGTGCCAGCAGCCCCAGGGGCGGGTCTATCCACAATGAGCAGTTCTTC
TRBD2	many	TRBV5-1	TRBJ2-1	16	CASSLEASGRYNEQFF	TGCGCCAGCAGCTTGGAGGCTAGCGGAAGATACAATGAGCAGTTCTTC
TRBD1	few	TRBV5-5	TRBJ1-3	16	CASSLGGTGTGNTIYF	TGTGCCAGCAGCTTGGGGGGGACAGGGACTGGAAACACCATATATTTT
NA	NA	TRBV20-1	TRBJ1-1	13	CSASHGPDTEAFF	TGCAGTGCTAGCCACGGACCAGACACTGAAGCTTTCTTT
TRBD1	many	TRBV15	TRBJ2-5	16	CATSGPGTGVPKTQYF	TGTGCCACCAGCGGCCCCGGGACAGGAGTCCCAAAGACCCAGTACTTC
NA	many	TRBV7-2	TRBJ2-1	13	CASSLIRESEQFF	TGTGCCAGCAGCTTAATACGGGAGTCGGAGCAGTTCTTC
TRBD1	few	TRBV19	TRBJ1-5	16	CASSRDRGLGNQPQHF	TGTGCCAGTAGTAGGGACAGGGGACTAGGCAATCAGCCCCAGCATTTT
NA	many	TRBV27	TRBJ2-1	15	CASSYQGSSYNEQFF	TGTGCCAGCAGTTACCAGGGGAGCTCCTACAATGAGCAGTTCTTC
NA	many	TRBV27	TRBJ2-7	13	CASSLGKGYEQYF	TGTGCCAGCAGTTTAGGGAAGGGCTACGAGCAGTACTTC
NA	many	TRBV7-9	TRBJ2-3	14	CASTEDGFTDTQYF	TGTGCCAGCACCGAGGACGGATTCACAGATACGCAGTATTTT
NA	many	TRBV9	TRBJ2-1	15	CASSEGGGPDNEQFF	TGTGCCAGCAGCGAAGGGGGAGGGCCTGACAATGAGCAGTTCTTC
NA	few	TRBV10-3	TRBJ1-4	13	CAISGRGDEKLFF	TGTGCCATCAGTGGGCGGGGCGATGAAAAACTGTTTTTT
NA	NA	TRBV3-1	TRBJ2-4	15	CASSLPVGAENIQYF	TGTGCCAGCAGCCTCCCGGTGGGGGCGGAAAACATTCAGTACTTC
NA	many	TRBV7-9	TRBJ2-7	14	CASSFEVGKYEQYF	TGTGCCAGCAGCTTCGAAGTGGGGAAGTACGAGCAGTACTTC
TRBD1	once	TRBV6-2/TRBV6-3	TRBJ2-2	17	CATMGSTGTGNTGELFF	TGTGCCACCATGGGGTCAACCGGGACAGGGAACACCGGGGAGCTGTTTTTT
NA	many	TRBV20-1	TRBJ2-3	13	CSALIGGTDTQYF	TGCAGTGCCCTCATCGGGGGCACAGATACGCAGTATTTT
NA	few	TRBV25-1	TRBJ1-1	15	CASSDPAQGNTEAFF	TGTGCCAGCAGTGATCCCGCCCAAGGGAACACTGAAGCTTTCTTT
NA	many	TRBV27	TRBJ1-6	12	CASRTANSPLHF	TGTGCCAGCCGGACAGCCAATTCACCCCTCCACTTT
NA	few	TRBV29-1	TRBJ1-1	11	CSVESNTEAFF	TGCAGCGTTGAATCGAACACTGAAGCTTTCTTT
TRBD2	once	TRBV20-1	TRBJ2-7	13	CSARDMAGGFQYF	TGCAGTGCTAGAGATATGGCGGGAGGTTTTCAGTACTTC
TRBD2	many	TRBV28	TRBJ2-1	19	CASSLTGLAGGVRRGEQFF	TGTGCCAGCAGTTTAACCGGACTAGCGGGAGGAGTCCGGCGCGGTGAGCAGTTCTTC
TRBD1	few	TRBV19	TRBJ1-2	13	CASSVRTGNGYTF	TGTGCCAGTAGTGTTCGGACAGGGAATGGCTACACCTTC
NA	many	TRBV2	TRBJ1-5	16	CASSLNLAGANQPQHF	TGTGCCAGCAGCCTTAATCTAGCAGGGGCCAATCAGCCCCAGCATTTT
TRBD2	few	TRBV3-1	TRBJ2-7	16	CASSQVSGSGSDEQYF	TGTGCCAGCAGCCAAGTTAGTGGTAGCGGGAGTGACGAGCAGTACTTC
NA	many	TRBV24-1	TRBJ2-5	20	CATSDLLVWYPDTWKETQYF	TGTGCCACCAGTGATTTGCTTGTATGGTACCCAGACACGTGGAAGGAGACCCAGTACTTC
NA	many	TRBV20-1	TRBJ2-3	17	CSARDQMVGRGTDTQYF	TGCAGTGCTAGAGATCAGATGGTGGGGAGAGGCACAGATACGCAGTATTTT
NA	many	TRBV4-1	TRBJ2-1	18	CASSQVGRGRRDYNEQFF	TGCGCCAGCAGCCAAGTAGGTCGGGGCCGTCGGGACTACAATGAGCAGTTCTTC
TRBD1	many	TRBV27	TRBJ1-1	14	CASSSDRGVTEAFF	TGTGCCAGCAGTTCGGACAGGGGTGTCACTGAAGCTTTCTTT
TRBD1	many	TRBV28	TRBJ2-5	15	CASRSDRGYQETQYF	TGTGCCAGCAGGTCGGACAGGGGGTACCAAGAGACCCAGTACTTC
NA	many	TRBV20-1	TRBJ2-7	12	CSARENSYEQYF	TGCAGTGCTAGAGAGAATTCCTACGAGCAGTACTTC
TRBD2	NA	TRBV20-1	TRBJ2-1	13	CSASSGTGNEQFF	TGCAGTGCTAGCAGCGGGACGGGGAATGAGCAGTTCTTC
NA	NA	TRBV6-1	TRBJ2-2	13	CASSREHSGELFF	TGTGCCAGCTCCCGAGAACACTCCGGGGAGCTGTTTTTT